This T cell receptor beta chain was profiled in a study of graft-versus-host responses after intestinal transplantation. Across the study: Isolated intestinal, liver-intestinal, or multivisceral transplants were what recipients had.

The V and J ends lost 4 bases and 6 bases respectively, with 13 bases between them. The CDR3 spans 14 residues. Per germline, CDR1 MNHNY and CDR2 SVGAGI (reference sequence). Generated by immunoSEQ multiplex PCR, the TCRdb table keeps only in-frame clones and is missing some. The sample shows tens of thousands of clones, approximately 91% of them seen only once. This clone came up a few times. Antigen: not known. Study results and limitations: Among circulating GvH clones, peak levels were associated with early post-transplant declines in HvG clones.

The rearrangement uses TRBV6-6 and TRBJ1-5, with D possibly being TRBD1 (6 bases). This clonotype was obtained from a human donor who was the organ donor for an intestinal transplant. The specimen was unstimulated CD8+ T cells sorted from spleen or lymph node cells, collected before transplant. The CDR3 protein is CASSFYRALQPQHF. The CDR3 DNA reads TGTGCCAGCAGTTTCTACAGGGCGCTTCAGCCCCAGCATTTT.